The 4 T cell receptor beta chains given below trace back to one sample, sequenced in a study of cytomegalovirus exposure and HLA in healthy donors. The PCR made use of 60 Vbeta and 13 Jbeta primers. Repertoires were generated with immunoSEQ multiplex PCR, while TCRdb's copy carries only in-frame clones and drops some. The data hold about 38,000 clones, with almost 70% observed a single time. Sequencing was done on a sample of PBMCs. The receptors shown here come from a man aged 25 to 45 in good health and CMV-seronegative.

The J gene is TRBJ1-1, the V gene TRBV18, with D unresolved. V gave up 5 bases and J gave up 7 bases, with 14 bases separating them. The CDR3 runs to 13 residues. Germline V gives CDR1 KGHSH, CDR2 LQKENI. CDR3 amino acids: CASSIEGGGEAFF. The CDR3 region has the DNA TGTGCCAGCTCAATAGAGGGAGGAGGTGAAGCTTTCTTT.

V usage is TRBV5-6 and J usage is TRBJ2-1; D might be TRBD2 (5 bases). This CDR3 comprises 11 residues. Germline V CDR1 and CDR2: SGHDT, YYEEEE. V dropped 5 bases and J dropped 9 bases, with 9 bases sitting between them. As DNA, the CDR3 is TGTGCCAGCAGTCGAGGAGGTGAGCAGTTCTTC. Protein sequence: CASSRGGEQFF.

The gene calls are TRBV18 and TRBJ1-1; D unclear. V was clipped by 4 bases and J by 1 base, with 7 bases between them. From germline, CDR1 is KGHSH and CDR2 LQKENI. The CDR3 is 13 residues long. As DNA, the CDR3 is TGTGCCAGCTCACAGCAGGCGAACACTGAAGCTTTCTTT. Residues: CASSQQANTEAFF. Looking up the rest from reference TRBV18 and TRBJ1-1 gives the full variable domain: NAGVMQNPRHLVRRRGQEARLRCSPMKGHSHVYWYRQLPEEGLKFMVYLQKENIIDESGMPKERFSAEFPKEGPSILRIQQVVRGDSAAYFCASSQQANTEAFFGQGTRLTVV.

This clone occurred once. The V gene is TRBV11-2, the J gene TRBJ2-3, with TRBD2 matching over 9 bases. The CDR3 consists of 15 residues. V shed 8 bases, J shed 2 bases, and the junction held 8 bases outside the gene matches. Germline V gene data show CDR1 as SGHAT and CDR2 as FQNNGV. CDR3 bases: TGTGCCAGCCAGGGGCTAGCGGGGACCACAGATACGCAGTATTTT. The encoded protein is CASQGLAGTTDTQYF. Complete variable domain (other parts from reference TRBV11-2 and TRBJ2-3): EAGVAQSPRYKIIEKRQSVAFWCNPISGHATLYWYQQILGQGPKLLIQFQNNGVVDDSQLPKDRFSAERLKGVDSTLKIQPAKLEDSAVYLCASQGLAGTTDTQYFGPGTRLTVL.